A single sample is the source of the 3 T cell receptor beta chains below, sequenced in a study of T cell responses to AZD1222 COVID-19 vaccine. Generated by immunoSEQ multiplex PCR, the TCRdb table keeps only in-frame clones and is missing some. This table has 60,000 to 75,000 clones, 84% appearing once. This specimen consisted of peripheral blood, obtained on day 0 of AZD1222 vaccination. Receptors originate from an adult in good health.

The chain joins TRBV5-1 to TRBJ2-7; no definite D call. The germline V gene has CDR1 SGHRS and CDR2 YFSETQ. The CDR3 extends over 14 amino acids. V lost 2 bases, J lost 3 bases, and 12 bases lay in between. The DNA of the CDR3 is TGCGCCAGCAGCTTTGGGCCTAGGCGCTACGAGCAGTACGTC. Translation gives CASSFGPRRYEQYV.

CDR3 loop: CASRIAWGRGYGYTF. In DNA form, the CDR3 reads TGTGCCAGCAGGATCGCTTGGGGGCGCGGATATGGCTACACCTTC. This chain uses TRBV27 with TRBJ1-2, with D perhaps TRBD1 (6 bases). CDR1 is MNHEY, CDR2 SMNVEV, per germline (reference sequence). This CDR3 contains 15 residues. V was shortened by 6 bases and J by 5 bases, with 19 bases between the two germline ends.

This clone was detected only once. The chain's CDR3 is CASSEEQGRRSPLHF. The DNA of the CDR3 is TGTGCCAGCAGTGAGGAGCAGGGGAGGCGTTCACCCCTCCACTTT. The chain recombines TRBV2 with TRBJ1-6; a possible D gene is TRBD1 (6 bases). V shed 3 bases and J shed 9 bases, with 15 bases lying between them. This CDR3 spans 15 amino acids. CDR1 and CDR2 (germline): SNHLY, FYNNEI.